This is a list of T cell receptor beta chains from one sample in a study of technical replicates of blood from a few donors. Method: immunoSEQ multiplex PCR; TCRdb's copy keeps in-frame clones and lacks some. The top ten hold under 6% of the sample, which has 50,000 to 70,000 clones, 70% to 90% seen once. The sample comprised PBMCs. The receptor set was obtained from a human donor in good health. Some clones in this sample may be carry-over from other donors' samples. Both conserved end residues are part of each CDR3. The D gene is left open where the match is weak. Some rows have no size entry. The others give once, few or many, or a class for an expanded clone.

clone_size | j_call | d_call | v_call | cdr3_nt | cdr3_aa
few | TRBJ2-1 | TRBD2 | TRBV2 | TGTGCCAGCAAAGGGGCGGGGGAGCGGGAGCAGTTCTTC | CASKGAGEREQFF
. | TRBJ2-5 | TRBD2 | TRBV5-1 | TGCGCCAGCAGCTTTTCTAGCGGGAGACCCGGGGCCCAGTACTTC | CASSFSSGRPGAQYF
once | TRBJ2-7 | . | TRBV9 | TGTGCCAGCAGCGTAGTCCCCGGGAACGACGAGCAGTACTTC | CASSVVPGNDEQYF
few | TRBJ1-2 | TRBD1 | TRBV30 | TGTGCCTGGAAACGACGAGGGGGCGGTGGCTATGGCTACACCTTC | CAWKRRGGGGYGYTF
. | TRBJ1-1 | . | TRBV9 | TGTGCCAGCGGCGCGCGGGGAGGGGACACTGAAGCTTTCTTT | CASGARGGDTEAFF
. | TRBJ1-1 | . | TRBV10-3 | TGTGCCATCAGTGAGTCTAGAAGGACAGAGAACACTGAAGCTTTCTTT | CAISESRRTENTEAFF
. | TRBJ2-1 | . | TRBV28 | TGTGCCATCCTGGAGGCTTCCTACAATGAGCAGTTCTTC | CAILEASYNEQFF
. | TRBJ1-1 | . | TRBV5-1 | TGCGCCAGCAGCCGGGACATGAACACTGAAGCTTTCTTT | CASSRDMNTEAFF
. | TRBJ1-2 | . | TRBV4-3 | TGCGCCAGCAGCCAAGATTGGCGTGGACAGACAAACTACACCTTC | CASSQDWRGQTNYTF
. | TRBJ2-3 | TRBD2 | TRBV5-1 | TGCGCCAGCAGCCGGGGCGGACTAGTAACCGATACGCAGTATTTT | CASSRGGLVTDTQYF
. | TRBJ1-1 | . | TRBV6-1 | TGTGCCAGCAATTGGGGGGGGTCAAACACTGAAGCTTTCTTT | CASNWGGSNTEAFF
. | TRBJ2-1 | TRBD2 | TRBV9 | TGTGCCAGCAGCAGAGCGGGCGGGGGGCTTGAGCAGTTCTTC | CASSRAGGGLEQFF
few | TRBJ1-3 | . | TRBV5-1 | TGCGCCAGCAGCTTACAGGGCTCTGGAAACACCATATATTTT | CASSLQGSGNTIYF
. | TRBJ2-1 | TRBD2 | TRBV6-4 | TGTGCCAGCAGTGACTCGGGGGCTAGCGGGAGGTTCTTC | CASSDSGASGRFF
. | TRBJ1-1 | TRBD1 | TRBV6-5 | TGTGCCAGCAGCCACAGGGGAAACACTGAAGCTTTCTTT | CASSHRGNTEAFF
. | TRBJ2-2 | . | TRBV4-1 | TGCGCCAGCAGCCAAGTAGGGGCGTCTAACGGGGAGCTGTTTTTT | CASSQVGASNGELFF
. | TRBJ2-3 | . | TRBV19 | TGTGCCAGTAGTATTTTTGCGGGGGCGGATACGCAGTATTTT | CASSIFAGADTQYF
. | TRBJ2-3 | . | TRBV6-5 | TGTGCCAGCAGCCTGAGAGGGAGGCAAGATACGCAGTATTTT | CASSLRGRQDTQYF
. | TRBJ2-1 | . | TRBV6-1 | TGTGCCAGCCGATATAGTAATGAGCAGTTCTTC | CASRYSNEQFF
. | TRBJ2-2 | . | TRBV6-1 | TGTGCCAGCAGCGTCAGGGGTTACACCGGGGAGCTGTTTTTT | CASSVRGYTGELFF
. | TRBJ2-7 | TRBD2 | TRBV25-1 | TGTGCCAGCAGTGACCCTTCTGGGGCTAGCGGGGGGAGGTGGCAGTACTTC | CASSDPSGASGGRWQYF
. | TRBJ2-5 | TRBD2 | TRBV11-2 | TGTGCCAGCAGCTTTGAACTAGCGGAAGAGACCCAGTACTTC | CASSFELAEETQYF
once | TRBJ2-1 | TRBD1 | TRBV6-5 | TGTGCCAGCAGATCACAGGGGGAGAGTGAGCAGTTCTTC | CASRSQGESEQFF
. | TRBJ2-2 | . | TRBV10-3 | TGTGCCATCAGGAGAGATCCTAACACCGGGGAGCTGTTTTTT | CAIRRDPNTGELFF
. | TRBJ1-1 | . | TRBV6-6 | TGTGCCAGCAGTTACTTATTGGAGGGTGGCACTGAAGCTTTCTTT | CASSYLLEGGTEAFF
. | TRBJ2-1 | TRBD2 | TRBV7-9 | TGTGCCAGCAGCTTGGGACTAGCGGGAGTTGGATCCTACAATGAGCAGTTCTTC | CASSLGLAGVGSYNEQFF
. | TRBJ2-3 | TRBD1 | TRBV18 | TGTGCCAGCTCACCACTGGGACAGGGCACAGATACGCAGTATTTT | CASSPLGQGTDTQYF
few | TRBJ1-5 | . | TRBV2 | TGTGCCAGCAGTGAATCCGTTCAGCCCCAGCATTTT | CASSESVQPQHF
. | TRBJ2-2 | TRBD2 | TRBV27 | TGTGCCAGCAGGCTAGAGACTAGCGAGGACACCGGGGAGCTGTTTTTT | CASRLETSEDTGELFF
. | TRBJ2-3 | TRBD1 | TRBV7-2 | TGTGCCAGCAGCTTAAGGGGGCAGGGGGATACGCAGTATTTT | CASSLRGQGDTQYF
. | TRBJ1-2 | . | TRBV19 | TGTGCCAGTAGTGTCTCACCGGGACAAAAGAACTATGGCTACACCTTC | CASSVSPGQKNYGYTF
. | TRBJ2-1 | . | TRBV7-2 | TGTGCCAGCAGCTTAATGCAGGGGGGTTACAATGAGCAGTTCTTC | CASSLMQGGYNEQFF
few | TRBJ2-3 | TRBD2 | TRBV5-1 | TGCGCCAGCAGCCTTTCGGGGGGAGATACGCAGTATTTT | CASSLSGGDTQYF
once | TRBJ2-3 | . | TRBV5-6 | TGTGCCAGCAGCGGGGCTAGCACAGATACGCAGTATTTT | CASSGASTDTQYF
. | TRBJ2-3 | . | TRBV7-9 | TGTGCCAGCAGCCCCAGCGGGTCCAGCACAGATACGCAGTATTTT | CASSPSGSSTDTQYF
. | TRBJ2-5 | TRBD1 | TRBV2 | TGTGCCAGCAGTGACGACAGGGCGCAAGAGACCCAGTACTTC | CASSDDRAQETQYF
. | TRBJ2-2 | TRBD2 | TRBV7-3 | TGTGCCAGCAGCTCCCGACTAGCGGGGAACACCGGGGAGCTGTTTTTT | CASSSRLAGNTGELFF
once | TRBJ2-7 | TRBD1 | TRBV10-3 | TGTGCCATCAGTGTCGACAGGGGGCCCTACGAGCAGTACTTC | CAISVDRGPYEQYF
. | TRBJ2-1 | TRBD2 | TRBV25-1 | TGTGCCAGCAGACAAACTAGCGGTGAGCAGTTCTTC | CASRQTSGEQFF
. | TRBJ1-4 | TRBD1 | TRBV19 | TGTGCCAGTAGTATCGGGACAGGGGTGACAAATGAAAAACTGTTTTTT | CASSIGTGVTNEKLFF
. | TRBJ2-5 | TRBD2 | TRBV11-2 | TGTGCCAGCAGCACGGTAGCGGGAGGAAAATACCATGAGACCCAGTACTTC | CASSTVAGGKYHETQYF
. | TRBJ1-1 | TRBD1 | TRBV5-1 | TGCGCCAGCAGCCGGGACAGAGTGAACACTGAAGCTTTCTTT | CASSRDRVNTEAFF
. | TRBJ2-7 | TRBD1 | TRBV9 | TGTGCCAGCAGCGCCGGGACAGGATTCTCCTACGAGCAGTACTTC | CASSAGTGFSYEQYF
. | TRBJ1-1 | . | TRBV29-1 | TGCAGCGTTGAGTCTCTAAAGAACACTGAAGCTTTCTTT | CSVESLKNTEAFF
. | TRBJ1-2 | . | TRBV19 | TGTGCCAGTAGTTGGTTCCAGGGGACTAACTATGGCTACACCTTC | CASSWFQGTNYGYTF
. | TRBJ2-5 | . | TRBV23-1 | TGCGCCAGCAGTAGTCGACCGGGGGAGACCCAGTACTTC | CASSSRPGETQYF
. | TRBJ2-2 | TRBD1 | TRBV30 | TGTGCCTGGAGCGATGGGACAGCGAACACCGGGGAGCTGTTTTTT | CAWSDGTANTGELFF
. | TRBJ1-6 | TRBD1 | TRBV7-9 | TGTGCCAGCAGCCCCGGGACAGGGGGCCCTAGGGGCTCACCCCTCCACTTT | CASSPGTGGPRGSPLHF